What follows describes a single T cell receptor beta chain. What it recognizes is unknown. This sample was included in a study of T cell responses to AZD1222 COVID-19 vaccine. The data were produced by immunoSEQ multiplex PCR, yet TCRdb's version contains in-frame clones alone and is incomplete. The data show 150,000 or so clones, roughly 92% seen once. This CDR3 has 15 residues. Germline CDR1 is SGHDT and CDR2 is YYEEEE. V gave up 4 bases and J gave up 0 bases, with 13 bases separating them. Findings and caveats of the study: Breadth and depth of Spike-specific TCRs rose after two AZD1222 doses.

The chain uses TRBV5-6 and TRBJ1-1, with TRBD1 as a possible D gene (5 bases). Material: peripheral blood, obtained 28 days after the second AZD1222 dose. This sequence was found in an adult who received the AZD1222 COVID-19 vaccine. In DNA form, the CDR3 reads TGTGCCAGCAGCCCAGGGATTCGGATGAACACTGAAGCTTTCTTT. Translated: CASSPGIRMNTEAFF.